These 19 T cell receptor beta chains were sequenced from one sample in a study of PD-L1 blockade in urothelial cancer. Noted time point: peripheral blood 6 weeks after treatment start. Clones were sequenced by immunoSEQ multiplex PCR, and TCRdb holds only the in-frame ones, with some missing. Of about 36,000 clones listed, 84% are singletons. The sample consisted of PBMCs, taken around atezolizumab (anti-PD-L1) treatment. The receptors originated from a man in his forties with urothelial cancer.

This clone was seen only once. The chain couples TRBV28 to TRBJ2-5, with 12 positions matching TRBD2. The V segment lost 7 bases and the J segment 4 bases; nucleotides outside the gene matches: 7. This CDR3 has 15 residues. The germline CDR1 and CDR2 sequences are MDHEN and SYDVKM. The CDR3 sequence is CASNVPGLAGETQYF. The CDR3 DNA sequence: TGTGCCAGCAATGTCCCGGGACTAGCGGGAGAGACCCAGTACTTC.

The V and J genes are TRBV28 and TRBJ1-2; tentative D call: TRBD1 (6 bases). V lost 4 bases and J 8 bases, leaving 14 bases between the germline ends. The CDR3 spans 13 residues. CDR1 and CDR2 from the germline V gene are MDHEN and SYDVKM. In nucleotides, the CDR3 is TGTGCCAGCAGTTCCCAGGGGAATCGCGGCTACACCTTC. Translation: CASSSQGNRGYTF.

This clone appeared a few times. V gene TRBV5-6 combines with J gene TRBJ1-2, with 9 bases aligning to TRBD1. Trimming at V came to 4 bases and at J to 4 bases, leaving 5 bases not matched to a gene. Germline loops: CDR1 SGHDT, CDR2 YYEEEE. This CDR3 region has 14 residues. This CDR3 is CASSVGQGGYGYTF. DNA of the CDR3: TGTGCCAGCAGCGTGGGACAGGGAGGCTATGGCTACACCTTC.

The chain carries TRBV11-2 and TRBJ2-2; D gene unclear. The V end was cut by 3 bases, the J end by 2 bases, with 10 bases between. Germline values: CDR1 SGHAT, CDR2 FQNNGV. This CDR3 is 15 amino acids long. CDR3 protein: CASSLLSRNTGELFF. DNA of the CDR3: TGTGCCAGCAGCTTGCTTAGTAGAAACACCGGGGAGCTGTTTTTT.

This clone was found once. The chain combines TRBV9 with TRBJ2-2; the D gene is possibly TRBD2 (6 bases). The CDR3 is 15 amino acids. CDR1 SGDLS and CDR2 YYNGEE come from the germline V gene. Trimming pared 3 bases from V and 2 bases from J, leaving 11 bases between. The CDR3 DNA is TGTGCCAGCAGCGCCGGGACTCCCAACACCGGGGAGCTGTTTTTT. Its protein is CASSAGTPNTGELFF.

This rearrangement joins TRBV2 to TRBJ2-5; TRBD1 aligns across 8 bases. Germline CDR1 and CDR2: SNHLY and FYNNEI. V lost 7 bases, J lost 1 base, and 2 bases stayed unmatched. The CDR3 covers 13 residues. The CDR3 region is CASNDRGQETQYF. The CDR3 nucleotides read TGTGCCAGCAATGACAGGGGCCAAGAGACCCAGTACTTC.

The chain joins TRBV18 to TRBJ1-1, with a weak D call TRBD1 (5 bases). V gave up 2 bases and J gave up 1 base, with 11 bases separating them. The CDR3 totals 15 residues. The germline gives CDR1 KGHSH, CDR2 LQKENI. For the CDR3, the DNA is TGTGCCAGCTCACCATTGACAAGGGGGAACACTGAAGCTTTCTTT. Translation gives CASSPLTRGNTEAFF.

V usage is TRBV19 and J usage is TRBJ1-2; D perhaps matches TRBD1 (6 bases). CDR1 LNHDA and CDR2 SQIVND come from the germline V gene (reference sequence). The CDR3 sequence is 15 residues long. The germline V and J ends were trimmed by 4 bases and 5 bases, with 17 bases remaining between them. The CDR3 loop is CASSSGSGGYYGYTF. The CDR3 DNA is TGTGCCAGTAGTAGCGGGTCTGGGGGCTATTATGGCTACACCTTC. Full variable domain (missing parts from reference TRBV19 and TRBJ1-2): DGGITQSPKYLFRKEGQNVTLSCEQNLNHDAMYWYRQDPGQGLRLIYYSQIVNDFQKGDIAEGYSVSREKKESFPLTVTSAQKNPTAFYLCASSSGSGGYYGYTFGSGTRLTVV.

V is TRBV9 and J is TRBJ2-1; D might be TRBD1 (5 bases). In germline, CDR1 is SGDLS, CDR2 YYNGEE. The CDR3 totals 13 residues. V gave up 4 bases and J gave up 6 bases, with 11 bases separating them. DNA for the CDR3: TGTGCCAGCAGCTCACTACAGGTCAATGAGCAGTTCTTC. Amino acid sequence: CASSSLQVNEQFF.

The chain has TRBV4-2 and TRBJ2-1; no definite D call. The V gene lost 4 bases and the J gene lost 4 bases, with 8 bases spanning the gap. Germline V gene lookup returns CDR1 LGHNA and CDR2 YNFKEQ. This CDR3 region has 13 residues. CDR3 nucleotides: TGTGCCAGCAGCCCCACGCTATACAATGAGCAGTTCTTC. This encodes CASSPTLYNEQFF.

The chain is built from TRBV6-1 and TRBJ2-1; the match to TRBD2 covers 11 bases. Germline V lookup: CDR1 MNHNS, CDR2 SASEGT. With 2 bases clipped from V and 10 bases from J, the junction kept 7 bases outside the gene matches. The CDR3 has 15 residues. CDR3 protein: CASSELTSGRNEQFF. CDR3 sequence (DNA): TGTGCCAGCAGTGAATTAACTAGCGGGAGAAACGAGCAGTTCTTC.

The chain employs TRBV7-9 and TRBJ1-1, with 7 bases that match TRBD1. CDR3 size: 13 residues. Per the germline V gene, CDR1 is SEHNR and CDR2 is FQNEAQ (reference sequence). V shed 10 bases and J 0 bases; nucleotides not matched to a gene: 5. CDR3 loop: CATKGQMNTEAFF. CDR3 in DNA: TGTGCCACCAAGGGACAGATGAACACTGAAGCTTTCTTT.

This chain uses TRBV5-8 with TRBJ1-3; 7 nucleotides agree with TRBD1. The CDR3 contains 16 residues. J gave up 0 bases and V 4 bases, and 7 bases lay outside the gene matches. Germline-derived CDR1 and CDR2 are SGHTS and YDEGEE. CDR3 bases: TGTGCCAGCAGCGACCGGACAGGACTCTCTGGAAACACCATATATTTT. Its translation: CASSDRTGLSGNTIYF.

This clone has only one observation. The junction departs from the called germline gene at one end, perhaps through a read error. The chain combines TRBV7-2 with TRBJ2-5; TRBD2 matches at 10 bases. The CDR3 spans 15 residues. CDR1 is SGHTA, CDR2 FQGNSA, per germline. The CDR3 sequence: CASSPLAGVQKTQYF. DNA of the CDR3: TGTGCCAGCAGCCCCCTAGCGGGAGTCCAAAAGACCCAGTACTTC. Full variable domain (outside the CDR3, taken from reference TRBV7-2 and TRBJ2-5): GAGVSQSPSNKVTEKGKDVELRCDPISGHTALYWYRQSLGQGLEFLIYFQGNSAPDKSGLPSDRFSAERTGGSVSTLTIQRTQQEDSAVYLCASSPLAGVQKTQYFGPGTRLLVL.

The chain has TRBV2 and TRBJ1-4, with 9 bases matching TRBD1. CDR3 size: 16 residues. The germline gives CDR1 SNHLY, CDR2 FYNNEI. V lost 6 bases, J lost 3 bases, and 8 bases stayed unmatched. For the CDR3, the DNA is TGTGCCAGCAGCGTTATACAGGGGGCCGCTAATGAAAAACTGTTTTTT. Its protein is CASSVIQGAANEKLFF. The variable domain in full, completed from reference TRBV2 and TRBJ1-4, reads EPEVTQTPSHQVTQMGQEVILRCVPISNHLYFYWYRQILGQKVEFLVSFYNNEISEKSEIFDDQFSVERPDGSNFTLKIRSTKLEDSAMYFCASSVIQGAANEKLFFGSGTQLSVL.

About this clone: At one of its ends the junction is not consistent with the germline gene, which may arise from a read error. The chain is built from TRBV7-9 and TRBJ2-7; weak D call: TRBD2 (6 bases). This CDR3 comprises 12 residues. Per the germline V gene, CDR1 is SEHNR and CDR2 is FQNEAQ (reference sequence). CDR3 protein: CLTSPHSYEQYF. The DNA for the CDR3 is TGCCTGACTAGTCCCCACTCCTACGAGCAGTACTTC.

This sequence joins TRBV7-3 and TRBJ2-1; D unresolved. CDR1 and CDR2 from the germline V gene are SGHTA and FQGTGA. The CDR3 spans 16 residues. Trimming cost V 2 bases and J 0 bases, with 11 bases left between them. CDR3 DNA: TGTGCCAGCAGCTTATCTCCCCTCCTCTCCTACAATGAGCAGTTCTTC. Its translation: CASSLSPLLSYNEQFF.

This sequence joins TRBV4-1 and TRBJ1-1; no reliable D call. This CDR3 is 18 amino acids long. Trimming took off 0 bases at V and 0 bases at J, with 17 bases between the two ends. Germline V lookup: CDR1 MGHRA, CDR2 YSYEKL. The CDR3 sequence: CASSQDLWGGRLNTEAFF. As DNA, the CDR3 is TGCGCCAGCAGCCAAGATCTCTGGGGAGGTCGCTTGAACACTGAAGCTTTCTTT.

The chain couples TRBV5-5 to TRBJ1-1, with no clear D. This CDR3 region has 12 residues. Per germline, CDR1 SGHKS and CDR2 YYEKEE (reference sequence). V lost 2 bases, J lost 5 bases, and 7 bases lay in between. Written as DNA, the CDR3 is TGTGCCAGCAGCTTATTAAAAACTGAAGCTTTCTTT. Its protein is CASSLLKTEAFF.